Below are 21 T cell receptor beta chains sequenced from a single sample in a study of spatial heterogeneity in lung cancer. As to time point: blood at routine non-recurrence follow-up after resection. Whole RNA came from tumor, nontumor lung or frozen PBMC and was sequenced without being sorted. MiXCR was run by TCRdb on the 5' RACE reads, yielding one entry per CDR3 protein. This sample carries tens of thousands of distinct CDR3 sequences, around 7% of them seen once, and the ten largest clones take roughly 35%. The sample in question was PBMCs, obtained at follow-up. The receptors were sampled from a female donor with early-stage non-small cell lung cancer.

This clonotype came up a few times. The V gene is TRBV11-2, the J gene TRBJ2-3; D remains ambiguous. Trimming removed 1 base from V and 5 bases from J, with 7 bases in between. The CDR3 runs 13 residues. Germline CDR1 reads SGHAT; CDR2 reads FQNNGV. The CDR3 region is CASSLGRRDTQYF. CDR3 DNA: TGTGCCAGCAGCTTAGGTCGCAGAGATACGCAGTATTTT.

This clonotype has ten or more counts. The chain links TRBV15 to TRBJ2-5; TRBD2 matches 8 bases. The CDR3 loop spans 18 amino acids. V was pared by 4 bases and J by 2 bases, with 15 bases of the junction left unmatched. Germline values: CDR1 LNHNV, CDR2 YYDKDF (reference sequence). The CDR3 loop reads CATSTLGAGGYFQETQYF. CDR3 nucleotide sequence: TGTGCCACCAGCACCCTAGGGGCGGGGGGTTACTTTCAAGAGACCCAGTACTTC. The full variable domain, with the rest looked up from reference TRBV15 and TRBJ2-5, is DAMVIQNPRYQVTQFGKPVTLSCSQTLNHNVMYWYQQKSSQAPKLLFHYYDKDFNNEADTPDNFQSRRPNTSFCFLDIRSPGLGDTAMYLCATSTLGAGGYFQETQYFGPGTRLLVL.

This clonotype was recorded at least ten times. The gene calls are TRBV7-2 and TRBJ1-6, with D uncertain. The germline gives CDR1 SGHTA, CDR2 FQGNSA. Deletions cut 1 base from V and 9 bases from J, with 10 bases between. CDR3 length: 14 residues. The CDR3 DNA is TGTGCCAGCAGCTTAGGGGTGACAAGTTCACCCCTCCACTTT. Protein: CASSLGVTSSPLHF.

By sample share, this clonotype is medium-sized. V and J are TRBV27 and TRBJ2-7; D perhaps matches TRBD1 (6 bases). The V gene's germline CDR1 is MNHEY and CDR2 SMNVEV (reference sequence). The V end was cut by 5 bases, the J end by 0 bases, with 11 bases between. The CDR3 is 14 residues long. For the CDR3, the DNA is TGTGCCAGCAGTGGTCAGGGGAGCTCCTACGAGCAGTACTTC. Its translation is CASSGQGSSYEQYF.

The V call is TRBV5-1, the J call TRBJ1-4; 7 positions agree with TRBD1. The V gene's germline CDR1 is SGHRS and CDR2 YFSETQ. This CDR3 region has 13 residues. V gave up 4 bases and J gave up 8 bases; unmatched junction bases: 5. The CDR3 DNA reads TGCGCCAGCAGCGATCCGGGACAGGAAAAACTGTTTTTT. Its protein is CASSDPGQEKLFF.

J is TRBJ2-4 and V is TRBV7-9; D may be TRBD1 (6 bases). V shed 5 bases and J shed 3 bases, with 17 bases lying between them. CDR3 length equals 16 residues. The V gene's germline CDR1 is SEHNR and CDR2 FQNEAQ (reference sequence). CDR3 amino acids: CASSRSRGWSKNIQYF. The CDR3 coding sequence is TGTGCCAGCAGCCGCTCCAGGGGCTGGAGCAAAAACATTCAGTACTTC.

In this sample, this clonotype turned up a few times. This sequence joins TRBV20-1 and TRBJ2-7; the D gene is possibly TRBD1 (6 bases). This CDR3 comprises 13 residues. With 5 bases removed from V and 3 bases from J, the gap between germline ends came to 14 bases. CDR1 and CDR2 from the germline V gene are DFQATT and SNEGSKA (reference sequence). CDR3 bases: TGCAGTGCTTCTCAGGGGACCCACTACGAGCAGTACTTC. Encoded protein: CSASQGTHYEQYF.

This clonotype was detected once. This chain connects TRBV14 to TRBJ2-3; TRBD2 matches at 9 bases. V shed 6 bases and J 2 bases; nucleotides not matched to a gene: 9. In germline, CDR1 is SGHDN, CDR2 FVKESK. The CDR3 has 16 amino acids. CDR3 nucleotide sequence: TGTGCCAGCAGGAGAACCGGGACTAGCTCCACAGATACGCAGTATTTT. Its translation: CASRRTGTSSTDTQYF.

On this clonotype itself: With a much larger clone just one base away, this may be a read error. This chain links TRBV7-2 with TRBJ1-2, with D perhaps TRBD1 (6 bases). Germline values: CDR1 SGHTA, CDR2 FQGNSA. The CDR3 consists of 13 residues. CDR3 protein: CASSSGQTYGYAF. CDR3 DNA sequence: TGTGCCAGCAGCTCTGGACAGACTTATGGCTACGCCTTC.

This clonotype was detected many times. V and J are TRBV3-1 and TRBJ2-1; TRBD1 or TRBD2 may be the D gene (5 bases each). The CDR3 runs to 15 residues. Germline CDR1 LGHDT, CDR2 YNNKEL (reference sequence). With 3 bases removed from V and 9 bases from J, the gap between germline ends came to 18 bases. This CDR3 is CASSHHRGPVTEQFF. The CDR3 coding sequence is TGTGCCAGCAGCCACCACCGGGGACCTGTCACTGAGCAGTTCTTC.

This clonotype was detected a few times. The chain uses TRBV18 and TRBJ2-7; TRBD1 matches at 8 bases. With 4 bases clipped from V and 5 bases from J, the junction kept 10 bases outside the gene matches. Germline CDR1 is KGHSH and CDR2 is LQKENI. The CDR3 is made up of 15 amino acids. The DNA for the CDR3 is TGTGCCAGCTCACTGGACAGGGTAAATTCCCACGAGCAGTACTTC. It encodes CASSLDRVNSHEQYF.

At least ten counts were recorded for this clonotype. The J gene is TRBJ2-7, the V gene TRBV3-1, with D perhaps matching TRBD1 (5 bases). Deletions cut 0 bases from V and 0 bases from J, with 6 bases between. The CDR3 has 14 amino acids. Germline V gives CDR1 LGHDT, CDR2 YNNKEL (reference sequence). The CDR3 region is CASSQEQGSYEQYF. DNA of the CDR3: TGTGCCAGCAGCCAAGAGCAGGGCTCCTACGAGCAGTACTTC.

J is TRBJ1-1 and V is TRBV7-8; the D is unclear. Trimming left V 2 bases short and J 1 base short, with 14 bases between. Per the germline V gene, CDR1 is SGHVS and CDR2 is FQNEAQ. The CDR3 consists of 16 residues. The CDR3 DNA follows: TGTGCCAGCAGCTTATCAATAGCCGGAACGAACACTGAAGCTTTCTTT. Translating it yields CASSLSIAGTNTEAFF.

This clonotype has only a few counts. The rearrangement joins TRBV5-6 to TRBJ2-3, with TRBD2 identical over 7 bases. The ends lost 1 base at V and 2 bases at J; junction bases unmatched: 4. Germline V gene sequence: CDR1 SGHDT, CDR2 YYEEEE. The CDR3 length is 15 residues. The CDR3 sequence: CASSLLADYTDTQYF. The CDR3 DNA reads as TGTGCCAGCAGCTTGCTAGCGGACTACACAGATACGCAGTATTTT. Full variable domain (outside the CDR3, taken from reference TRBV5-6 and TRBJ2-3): DAGVTQSPTHLIKTRGQQVTLRCSPKSGHDTVSWYQQALGQGPQFIFQYYEEEERQRGNFPDRFSGHQFPNYSSELNVNALLLGDSALYLCASSLLADYTDTQYFGPGTRLTVL.

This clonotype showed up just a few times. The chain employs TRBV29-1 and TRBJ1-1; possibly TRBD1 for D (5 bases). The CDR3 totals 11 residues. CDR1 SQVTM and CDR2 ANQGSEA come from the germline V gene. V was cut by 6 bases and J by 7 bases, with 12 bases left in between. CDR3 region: CSVASGNEAFF. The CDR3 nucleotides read TGCAGCGTGGCCTCAGGGAATGAAGCTTTCTTT.

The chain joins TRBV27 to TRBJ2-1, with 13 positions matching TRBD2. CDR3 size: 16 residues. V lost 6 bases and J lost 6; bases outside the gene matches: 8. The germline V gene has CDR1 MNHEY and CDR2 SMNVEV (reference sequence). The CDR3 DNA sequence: TGTGCCAGCAGCTTCCAACTAGCGGGGGGGCTCAATGAGCAGTTCTTC. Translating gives CASSFQLAGGLNEQFF.

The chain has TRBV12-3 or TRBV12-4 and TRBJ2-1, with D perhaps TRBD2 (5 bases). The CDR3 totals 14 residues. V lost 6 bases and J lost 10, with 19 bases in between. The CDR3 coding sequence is TGTGCCAGCAGGGAGTTGGGTCTAGCTGGCGAGCAGTTCTTC. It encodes CASRELGLAGEQFF.

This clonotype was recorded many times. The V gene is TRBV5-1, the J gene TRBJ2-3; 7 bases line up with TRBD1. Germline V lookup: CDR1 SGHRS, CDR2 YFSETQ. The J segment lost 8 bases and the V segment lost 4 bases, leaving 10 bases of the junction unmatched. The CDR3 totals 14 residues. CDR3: CASSPRTGASTQYF. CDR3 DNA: TGCGCCAGCAGCCCCAGGACAGGAGCTTCTACGCAGTATTTT.

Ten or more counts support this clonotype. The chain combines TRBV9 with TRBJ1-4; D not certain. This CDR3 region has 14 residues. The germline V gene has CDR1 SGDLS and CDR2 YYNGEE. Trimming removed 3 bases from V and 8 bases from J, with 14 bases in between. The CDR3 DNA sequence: TGTGCCAGCAGCGAGTTTGGAGGGAACGAAAAACTGTTTTTT. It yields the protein CASSEFGGNEKLFF. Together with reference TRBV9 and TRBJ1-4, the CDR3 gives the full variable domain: DSGVTQTPKHLITATGQRVTLRCSPRSGDLSVYWYQQSLDQGLQFLIQYYNGEERAKGNILERFSAQQFPDLHSELNLSSLELGDSALYFCASSEFGGNEKLFFGSGTQLSVL.

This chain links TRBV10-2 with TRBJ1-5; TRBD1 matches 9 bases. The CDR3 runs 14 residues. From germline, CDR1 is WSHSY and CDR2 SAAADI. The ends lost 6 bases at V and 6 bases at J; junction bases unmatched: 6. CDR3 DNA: TGCGCCAGCAGCGACAGGGGGAGAGTTCAGCCCCAGCATTTT. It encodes CASSDRGRVQPQHF.

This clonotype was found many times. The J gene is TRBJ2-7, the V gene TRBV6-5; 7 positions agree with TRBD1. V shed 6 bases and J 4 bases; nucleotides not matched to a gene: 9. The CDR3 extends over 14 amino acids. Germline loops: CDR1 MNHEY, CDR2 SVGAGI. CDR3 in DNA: TGTGCCAGCAGAAAACCGGGACAGAGGTACGAGCAGTACTTC. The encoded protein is CASRKPGQRYEQYF.